Following are 18 T cell receptor beta chains from one sample sequenced in a study of T cell clusters in autoimmune cytopenias. TRB was amplified from 250 ng of peripheral blood genomic DNA per sample. TRB was amplified by touch-down multiplex PCR, primer pools A and B combined. TCRdb reprocessed the multiplex PCR reads and keeps a single row for each CDR3 protein, giving no DNA. In all, the sample yields under 8,500 distinct CDR3 sequences. These records were also assigned to another study, of T cell repertoires in aging, cancer and after chemotherapy.

The material sequenced was peripheral blood. All receptors come from a human donor in good health.

The CDR3 spells CAWRQGRNQPQHF. V is TRBV30 and J is TRBJ1-5; the D call from TCRdb, TRBD1, cannot be confirmed without DNA. This CDR3 region has 13 residues. Germline V lookup: CDR1 GTSNPN, CDR2 SVGIG (reference sequence).

The chain employs TRBV30 and TRBJ2-3. The germline V gene has CDR1 GTSNPN and CDR2 SVGIG (reference sequence). The CDR3 is made up of 13 amino acids. This CDR3 is CAWRGRNTDTQYF. Using reference TRBV30 and TRBJ2-3 for the parts outside the CDR3, the full variable domain is SQTIHQWPATLVQPVGSPLSLECTVEGTSNPNLYWYRQAAGRGLQLLFYSVGIGQISSEVPQNLSASRPQDRQFILSSKKLLLSDSGFYLCAWRGRNTDTQYFGPGTRLTVL.

The chain combines TRBV19 with TRBJ1-5; the D call of TRBD1 rests on TCRdb alone, since no DNA is present to check it. CDR1 LNHDA and CDR2 SQIVND come from the germline V gene (reference sequence). The CDR3 is made up of 15 amino acids. CDR3: CASSSTGYGDQPQHF. Using reference TRBV19 and TRBJ1-5 for the parts outside the CDR3, the full variable domain is DGGITQSPKYLFRKEGQNVTLSCEQNLNHDAMYWYRQDPGQGLRLIYYSQIVNDFQKGDIAEGYSVSREKKESFPLTVTSAQKNPTAFYLCASSSTGYGDQPQHFGDGTRLSIL.

V and J are TRBV9 and TRBJ2-7; as DNA is missing, the TRBD1 call by TCRdb cannot be tested. This CDR3 comprises 16 residues. CDR1 is SGDLS, CDR2 YYNGEE, per germline. The CDR3 sequence: CASSAFGSGGKGEQYF.

CDR3: CASSISGTRRNEQFF. The V call is TRBV19, the J call TRBJ2-1; TCRdb's D call of TRBD1 is untestable without DNA. Germline CDR1 and CDR2: LNHDA and SQIVND (reference sequence). CDR3 size: 15 residues.

The genes are TRBV29-1 and TRBJ1-2; the TRBD1 assignment by TCRdb is unverifiable without DNA. Germline CDR1 reads SQVTM; CDR2 reads ANQGSEA. The CDR3 is 14 residues long. The CDR3 sequence: CSSRTGGLGYGYTF.

CDR3 loop: CASSLVRGRTGELFF. The rearrangement links TRBV7-6 to TRBJ2-2; TCRdb outputs TRBD1, but without DNA this stays unchecked. The CDR3 loop spans 15 amino acids. Germline V gene sequence: CDR1 SGHVS, CDR2 FNYEAQ.

The rearrangement uses TRBV6-1 and TRBJ2-2. From germline, CDR1 is MNHNS and CDR2 SASEGT. The CDR3 is made up of 12 amino acids. CDR3 sequence: CASSPTGGELFF.

This clonotype is called medium-sized based on its frequency. The chain has TRBV29-1 and TRBJ2-7. Germline CDR1 SQVTM, CDR2 ANQGSEA. This CDR3 spans 11 amino acids. CDR3 residues: CSALLSYEQYF.

Judged by frequency, this clonotype is medium-sized. The rearrangement joins TRBV6-1 to TRBJ2-7; TCRdb selects TRBD2, and the lack of DNA leaves this call unchecked. This CDR3 contains 16 residues. In germline, CDR1 is MNHNS, CDR2 SASEGT. CDR3 region: CASRTSGSPPTYEQYF.

The chain is built from TRBV27 and TRBJ1-5; checking the TCRdb D call of TRBD1 is not possible without DNA. CDR3 size: 14 residues. The germline V gene encodes CDR1 MNHEY and CDR2 SMNVEV (reference sequence). The CDR3 region is CASSLSPGRWPQHF.

The rearrangement uses TRBV12-3 or TRBV12-4 and TRBJ1-1. The CDR3 spans 13 residues. The CDR3 sequence: CASSLGGTAEAFF.

The rearrangement uses TRBV6-2 or TRBV6-3 and TRBJ2-1; as DNA is missing, the TRBD2 call by TCRdb cannot be tested. The CDR3 has 20 amino acids. Germline CDR1 MNHEY, CDR2 SVGEGT. The CDR3 sequence is CASTGRDTTSGRSSYNEQFF.

Measured by frequency, this clonotype is medium-sized. CDR3 in amino acids: CASSYLAGRSTGELFF. This rearrangement joins TRBV6-5 to TRBJ2-2; there is no DNA to check the TCRdb D call of TRBD2. CDR3 size: 16 residues. Germline assignment: CDR1 MNHEY and CDR2 SVGAGI.

The rearrangement links TRBV11-2 to TRBJ2-7; TCRdb's D call of TRBD1 is untestable without DNA. Germline V gene lookup returns CDR1 SGHAT and CDR2 FQNNGV. The CDR3 has 17 residues. The CDR3 spells CASSLGFGQGSSYEQYF. Full variable domain (outside the CDR3, taken from reference TRBV11-2 and TRBJ2-7): EAGVAQSPRYKIIEKRQSVAFWCNPISGHATLYWYQQILGQGPKLLIQFQNNGVVDDSQLPKDRFSAERLKGVDSTLKIQPAKLEDSAVYLCASSLGFGQGSSYEQYFGPGTRLTVT.

The chain combines TRBV11-1 with TRBJ2-3; TCRdb reports TRBD1, a call that lacks DNA to check it against. Per the germline V gene, CDR1 is SGHAT and CDR2 is FQDESV (reference sequence). This CDR3 comprises 15 residues. The CDR3 loop is CASRPRQGATDTQYF.

The rearrangement joins TRBV5-4 to TRBJ2-1; TCRdb's D gene call, TRBD2, goes unchecked for lack of DNA. Germline CDR1 reads SGHNT; CDR2 reads YYREEE (reference sequence). The CDR3 spans 12 residues. The CDR3 spells CASSGEGNEQFF.

This chain links TRBV6-5 with TRBJ2-3; TCRdb gives TRBD1 as the D gene, but with no DNA this cannot be confirmed. This CDR3 is built from 16 residues. Germline CDR1 reads MNHEY; CDR2 reads SVGAGI. CDR3 residues: CASGGGVGVVADTQYF.